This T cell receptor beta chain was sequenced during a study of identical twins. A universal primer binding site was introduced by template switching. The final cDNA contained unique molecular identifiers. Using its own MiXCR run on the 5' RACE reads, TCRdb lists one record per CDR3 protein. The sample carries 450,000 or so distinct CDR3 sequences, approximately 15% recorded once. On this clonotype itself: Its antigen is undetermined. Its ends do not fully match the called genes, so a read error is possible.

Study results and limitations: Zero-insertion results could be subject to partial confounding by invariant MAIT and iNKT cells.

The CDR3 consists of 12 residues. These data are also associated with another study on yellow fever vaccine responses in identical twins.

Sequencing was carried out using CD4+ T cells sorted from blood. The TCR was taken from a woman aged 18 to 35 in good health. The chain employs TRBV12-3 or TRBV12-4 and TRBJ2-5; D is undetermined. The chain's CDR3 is CASSRIQEAQYF. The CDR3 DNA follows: TGTGCCAGCAGTCGAATTCAAGAGGCCCAGTACTTC.